These T cell receptor beta chains were read from a single sample in a study of blood T cell repertoires in COVID-19. Data came from immunoSEQ multiplex PCR; TCRdb stores just in-frame clones and leaves some out. The sample lists under 450,000 clones, more than 65% occurring once. Sequencing was performed on peripheral blood. The receptors shown here come from a human donor with acute or convalescent COVID-19. The donor label of this sample is uncertain. The CDR3 runs from the conserved cysteine through the conserved F or W. The D gene is left open where the match is weak. Size is stated for part of the rows, as once, few or many counts, or as a class when the clone is expanded.

TRBV5-1,-,-,TRBJ1-2,CASSLDPGGGYGYTF,TGCGCCAGCAGCTTGGATCCGGGGGGAGGATATGGCTACACCTTC
TRBV24-1,TRBD1,few,TRBJ1-2,CATSDSEATGGRNGYTF,TGTGCCACCAGTGATTCCGAAGCGACAGGGGGAAGGAATGGCTACACCTTC
TRBV18,TRBD2,-,TRBJ2-6,CASSRGGSTFFSGANVLTF,TGTGCCAGCTCACGGGGGGGTTCTACATTCTTCTCTGGGGCCAACGTCCTGACTTTC
TRBV19,TRBD1,-,TRBJ1-4,CASSTRAQGEVEKLFF,TGTGCCAGTAGTACTCGCGCTCAGGGGGAGGTTGAAAAACTGTTTTTT
TRBV5-4,TRBD2,-,TRBJ2-7,CASSPLAGDSYEQYF,TGTGCCAGCAGCCCGCTAGCGGGAGATAGCTACGAGCAGTACTTC
TRBV10-3,-,-,TRBJ1-5,CAIANRANQPQHF,TGTGCCATCGCAAACAGGGCTAATCAGCCCCAGCATTTT
TRBV9,-,-,TRBJ2-3,CASTLDLGTDTQYF,TGTGCCAGCACCTTGGACTTGGGGACAGATACGCAGTATTTT
TRBV28,-,once,TRBJ1-2,CASSRGNYGYTF,TGTGCCAGCAGTCGGGGAAACTATGGCTACACCTTC
TRBV6-6,TRBD1,-,TRBJ2-5,CASSPRPGQGKGQETQYF,TGTGCCAGCAGTCCCCGACCTGGACAGGGCAAGGGCCAAGAGACCCAGTACTTC
TRBV7-9,TRBD2,few,TRBJ2-3,CASSLRTTSGRTDTQYF,TGTGCCAGCAGCTTACGTACGACTAGCGGGAGGACAGATACGCAGTATTTT
TRBV5-5,-,once,TRBJ1-1,CASSLLTGLRSTEAFF,TGTGCCAGCAGCTTGCTTACAGGGTTGAGGAGCACTGAAGCTTTCTTT
TRBV27,-,-,TRBJ1-4,CASSPRQAANEKLFF,TGTGCCAGCAGTCCCCGACAGGCTGCTAATGAAAAACTGTTTTTT
TRBV19,-,few,TRBJ1-2,CASSTIRLGAGGYTF,TGTGCCAGTAGTACGATACGCTTGGGGGCCGGCGGCTACACCTTC
TRBV6-5,TRBD1,-,TRBJ2-3,CASRGQGTDTQYF,TGTGCCAGCAGGGGACAGGGAACAGATACGCAGTATTTT
TRBV18,TRBD1,once,TRBJ1-2,CASSPVVQGLGRGYTF,TGTGCCAGCTCACCTGTTGTACAGGGGCTCGGGAGAGGCTACACCTTC
TRBV30,TRBD2,-,TRBJ2-5,CAWTSGGLTGETQYF,TGTGCCTGGACTAGCGGGGGGTTAACGGGAGAGACCCAGTACTTC
TRBV5-1,TRBD1,-,TRBJ2-1,CASSLAAGGGYNEQFF,TGCGCCAGCAGCTTGGCCGCAGGGGGCGGATACAATGAGCAGTTCTTC
TRBV6-5,TRBD2,-,TRBJ2-1,CASSYSGSGRLNEQFF,TGTGCCAGCAGTTACTCGGGTAGCGGGAGACTCAATGAGCAGTTCTTC
TRBV2,-,-,TRBJ1-1,CASSDSGDTEAFF,TGTGCCAGCAGCGACTCAGGGGACACTGAAGCTTTCTTT
TRBV29-1,TRBD1,-,TRBJ1-4,CSVVRGRGEKLFF,TGCAGCGTTGTAAGGGGGCGCGGAGAAAAACTGTTTTTT
TRBV4-1,TRBD1,once,TRBJ1-2,CASSQDAGGYGYTF,TGCGCCAGCAGCCAAGACGCAGGGGGATATGGCTACACCTTC
TRBV27,TRBD2,few,TRBJ2-1,CASSPLRTSGSSYNEQFF,TGTGCCAGCAGTCCTTTAAGGACTAGCGGGAGCTCCTACAATGAGCAGTTCTTC
TRBV7-9,TRBD1,-,TRBJ2-7,CASSSPDRGSYEQYF,TGTGCCAGCAGCTCCCCGGACAGGGGGAGTTACGAGCAGTACTTC
TRBV30,TRBD1,once,TRBJ1-1,CAWTPDRIMNTEAFF,TGTGCCTGGACCCCGGACAGGATTATGAACACTGAAGCTTTCTTT
TRBV19,-,-,TRBJ1-1,CASSIEGHQEGAFF,TGTGCCAGTAGTATCGAGGGACATCAAGAGGGGGCTTTCTTT
TRBV28,TRBD1,few,TRBJ2-7,CASSQGQGSEQYF,TGTGCCAGCAGCCAGGGACAGGGGAGCGAGCAGTACTTC
TRBV28,-,-,TRBJ1-2,CASTLRQVNYGYTF,TGTGCCAGCACCCTCCGCCAGGTTAACTATGGCTACACCTTC
TRBV11-2,TRBD1,-,TRBJ2-5,CASSRDRGFETQYF,TGTGCCAGCAGTAGGGACAGGGGGTTCGAGACCCAGTACTTC
TRBV4-1,TRBD1,-,TRBJ1-1,CASSHGDRGRGTEAFF,TGCGCCAGCAGCCACGGGGACAGGGGGCGCGGCACTGAAGCTTTCTTT
TRBV7-9,-,-,TRBJ1-1,CASSAHVGGNTEAFF,TGTGCCAGCAGCGCACACGTGGGGGGAAACACTGAAGCTTTCTTT
TRBV7-6,-,-,TRBJ1-4,CASRRGPGQSNEKLFF,TGTGCCAGCAGGCGCGGACCAGGACAGTCTAATGAAAAACTGTTTTTT
TRBV27,-,-,TRBJ1-5,CASSPYSNQPQHF,TGTGCTAGTTCCCCATATAGCAATCAGCCCCAGCATTTT
TRBV9,-,few,TRBJ1-2,CASSAGQISAYGYTF,TGTGCCAGCAGCGCCGGACAGATCTCTGCGTATGGCTACACCTTC
TRBV6-4,-,once,TRBJ2-2,CASPGHSLQDSQNTGELFF,TGTGCCAGTCCGGGACACTCTCTCCAGGACTCTCAGAACACCGGGGAGCTGTTTTTT
TRBV2,TRBD1,-,TRBJ2-6,CASTGQGTYGANVLTF,TGTGCCAGCACGGGACAGGGTACTTATGGGGCCAACGTCCTGACTTTC
TRBV6-5,-,-,TRBJ1-3,CASRVQETGNTIYF,TGTGCCAGCAGGGTACAGGAGACTGGAAACACCATATATTTT
TRBV7-9,-,-,TRBJ1-3,CASSPSGGSGNTIYF,TGTGCCAGCAGCCCCAGCGGGGGTTCTGGAAACACCATATATTTT
TRBV30,-,-,TRBJ1-1,CAWSGEAEAFF,TGTGCCTGGAGTGGGGAGGCTGAAGCTTTCTTT
TRBV6-4,TRBD2,few,TRBJ2-3,CASSLHAGVGLTQYF,TGTGCCAGCAGTCTTCACGCGGGAGTTGGTTTGACGCAGTATTTT
TRBV3-1/TRBV3-2,-,few,TRBJ2-7,CASTPPTRPTYEQYF,TGTGCCAGCACCCCGCCTACCAGGCCGACCTACGAGCAGTACTTC
TRBV5-6,-,-,TRBJ2-2,CASSSRGRVLTGELFF,TGTGCCAGCAGCTCCCGAGGCAGGGTACTCACCGGGGAGCTGTTTTTT
TRBV19,TRBD1,once,TRBJ2-1,CASSITGVSSYNEQFF,TGTGCCAGTAGTATAACAGGGGTCAGCTCCTACAATGAGCAGTTCTTC